What follows are 27 T cell receptor beta chains derived from one specimen sequenced in a study of type 1 regulatory T cells. TCRdb processed the reads anew with MiXCR; each CDR3 protein has one entry. The table records tens of thousands of distinct CDR3 sequences, around 20% of them present only once. What these receptors recognize is not known. Points from the study as a whole: Tr1 cells had a more restricted TCR repertoire than non-Tr1 cells.

The sample taken for sequencing was cultured type 1 regulatory T (Tr1) cells, either the whole culture or a sorted fraction (not recorded which). All receptors come from a human donor in good health.

V usage is TRBV5-4 and J usage is TRBJ2-2; TRBD2 agrees at 11 bases. Trimming at V came to 4 bases and at J to 5 bases, leaving 4 bases not matched to a gene. The CDR3 length is 15 residues. Germline V lookup: CDR1 SGHNT, CDR2 YYREEE (reference sequence). The CDR3: CASSGASGRTGELFF. In DNA form, the CDR3 reads TGTGCCAGCAGCGGGGCTAGCGGGAGGACCGGGGAGCTGTTTTTT.

This clonotype was counted between two and nine times. The rearrangement uses TRBV5-4 and TRBJ2-7; 15 bases align to TRBD2. CDR1 and CDR2 (germline): SGHNT, YYREEE (reference sequence). V was pared by 7 bases and J by 4 bases, with 6 bases of the junction left unmatched. The CDR3 is 15 amino acids. For the CDR3, the DNA is TGTGCCAGCGGAAACGGACTAGCGGGAGGGTACGAGCAGTACTTC. Its translation is CASGNGLAGGYEQYF.

The chain uses TRBV19 and TRBJ1-5; 10 bases fit TRBD1. Germline assignment: CDR1 LNHDA and CDR2 SQIVND (reference sequence). The V and J ends lost 1 base and 0 bases, in that order; junction bases with no gene match: 6. There are 18 residues in the CDR3. The CDR3 bases are TGTGCCAGTAGTATAGGGACAGGGGGGCATTATAGCAATCAGCCCCAGCATTTT. Protein product: CASSIGTGGHYSNQPQHF.

V is TRBV29-1 and J is TRBJ2-5; tentative D call: TRBD2 (6 bases). Per the germline V gene, CDR1 is SQVTM and CDR2 is ANQGSEA. This CDR3 has 11 amino acids. Trimming took off 8 bases at V and 5 bases at J, with 12 bases between the two ends. CDR3 nucleotides: TGCAGCACCGAGAGCGGGGAGACCCAGTACTTC. It is translated as CSTESGETQYF.

In its sample, this clonotype was seen a few times. The rearrangement joins TRBV20-1 to TRBJ2-1; TRBD2 agrees at 11 bases. The CDR3 has 13 residues. V gave up 3 bases and J gave up 7 bases; unmatched junction bases: 2. From germline, CDR1 is DFQATT and CDR2 SNEGSKA (reference sequence). The CDR3 here is CSASTSGRNEQFF. Here the CDR3 DNA reads TGCAGTGCTAGCACTAGCGGGAGAAATGAGCAGTTCTTC.

The rearrangement uses TRBV5-1 and TRBJ2-5; 11 bases line up with TRBD2. Germline V lookup: CDR1 SGHRS, CDR2 YFSETQ. The V gene end was trimmed by 2 bases and the J gene end by 4 bases; junction bases not matched to a gene: 7. This CDR3 region has 16 residues. Here the CDR3 reads CASSLIAGGPGETQYF. The CDR3 bases are TGCGCCAGCAGCTTAATAGCGGGAGGGCCCGGAGAGACCCAGTACTTC.

The table lists this clonotype with a few counts. In DNA form, the CDR3 reads TGTGCCAGCAGAGAGACAGGGGAAAACGGGGAGCTGTTTTTT. It codes for CASRETGENGELFF. This chain links TRBV12-3 or TRBV12-4 with TRBJ2-2; 8 bases fit TRBD1. CDR3 length: 14 amino acids. V dropped 6 bases and J dropped 7; count of bases not matched to a gene: 7.

This clonotype was observed at least ten times. The chain combines TRBV12-2 with TRBJ2-1; the table's D call of TRBD2 was not tested on the DNA. TRBV12-2 is termed a pseudogene. The CDR3 has 19 amino acids. CDR3 sequence (DNA): TGTGCAAGTCGCTTATTTCTTGCGGGAGGGCCCCCCGACTACAATGAGCAGTTCTTC. This codes for CASRLFLAGGPPDYNEQFF.

This clonotype was counted many times. The chain has TRBV27 and TRBJ2-7, with D possibly matching TRBD2 (6 bases). The germline V and J ends were trimmed by 5 bases and 3 bases, with 17 bases remaining between them. The CDR3 has 15 residues. From germline, CDR1 is MNHEY and CDR2 SMNVEV (reference sequence). The CDR3 bases are TGTGCCAGCAGTCCTTTTGGAGTAGCGGTCTACGAGCAGTACTTC. Its translation is CASSPFGVAVYEQYF.

This clonotype was counted once. The germline gene is not matched at one end of the junction; a read error may be the cause. The rearrangement uses TRBV7-7 and TRBJ2-3; TRBD2 agrees at 15 bases. CDR1 SSHAT and CDR2 FNYEAQ come from the germline V gene (reference sequence). The CDR3 runs to 18 residues. The CDR3 spells CASSLNPGTSGRQDTQYF. CDR3 DNA: TGTGCTAGCAGCTTAAATCCCGGGACTAGCGGGAGGCAAGATACGCAGTATTTT.

This clonotype was counted only a few times. V gene TRBV19 combines with J gene TRBJ2-6; D is possibly TRBD1 (6 bases). Germline loops: CDR1 LNHDA, CDR2 SQIVND (reference sequence). The CDR3 spans 14 residues. Trimming removed 7 bases from V and 0 bases from J, with 7 bases in between. CDR3 region: CASKQGSGANVLTF. The CDR3 DNA reads as TGTGCCAGTAAACAGGGCTCTGGGGCCAACGTCCTGACTTTC.

This clonotype was seen ten or more times. The rearrangement links TRBV7-2 to TRBJ2-2, with D hard to call. Germline-derived CDR1 and CDR2 are SGHTA and FQGNSA. The CDR3 consists of 14 residues. Trimming removed 0 bases at V and 7 bases at J, with 9 bases between. CDR3 sequence (DNA): TGTGCCAGCAGCTTAGCCAGGTTGGGCGGGGAGCTGTTTTTT. Translation: CASSLARLGGELFF. Full variable domain (outside the CDR3, taken from reference TRBV7-2 and TRBJ2-2): GAGVSQSPSNKVTEKGKDVELRCDPISGHTALYWYRQSLGQGLEFLIYFQGNSAPDKSGLPSDRFSAERTGGSVSTLTIQRTQQEDSAVYLCASSLARLGGELFFGEGSRLTVL.

This clonotype was observed a few times. V usage is TRBV7-9 and J usage is TRBJ2-1, with TRBD2 as a possible D gene (7 bases). Germline lookup yields CDR1 SEHNR and CDR2 FQNEAQ (reference sequence). The CDR3 loop spans 15 amino acids. Trimming took 4 bases from V and 9 from J, leaving 19 bases between them. CDR3: CASSSGAGVDREQFF. The CDR3 nucleotides read TGTGCCAGCAGCTCAGGGGCGGGAGTGGATCGTGAGCAGTTCTTC. Full variable domain (missing parts from reference TRBV7-9 and TRBJ2-1): DTGVSQNPRHKITKRGQNVTFRCDPISEHNRLYWYRQTLGQGPEFLTYFQNEAQLEKSRLLSDRFSAERPKGSFSTLEIQRTEQGDSAMYLCASSSGAGVDREQFFGPGTRLTVL.

In this sample, this clonotype turned up a few times. The chain has TRBV27 and TRBJ1-5; D is unresolved. V lost 4 bases and J lost 0, with 10 bases in between. Germline assignment: CDR1 MNHEY and CDR2 SMNVEV (reference sequence). The CDR3 runs to 15 residues. DNA for the CDR3: TGTGCCAGCAGTTGGTCAGGATCTAGCAATCAGCCCCAGCATTTT. It specifies CASSWSGSSNQPQHF.

The J gene is TRBJ2-1, the V gene TRBV29-1, with TRBD2 identical over 10 bases. V shed 4 bases, J shed 2 bases, and the junction held 5 bases outside the gene matches. This CDR3 region has 15 residues. Per the germline V gene, CDR1 is SQVTM and CDR2 is ANQGSEA. In DNA, the CDR3 is TGCAGCGTTGGACTAGCGGGTTTCACCTACAATGAGCAGTTCTTC. Its protein is CSVGLAGFTYNEQFF.

This chain uses TRBV20-1 with TRBJ2-1; a weak D match, TRBD2 (5 bases). Trimming cost V 0 bases and J 6 bases, with 12 bases left between them. The CDR3 is 14 residues long. CDR1 and CDR2 from the germline V gene are DFQATT and SNEGSKA (reference sequence). The CDR3 sequence: CSARDGQRTNEQFF. CDR3 coding DNA: TGCAGTGCTAGAGATGGCCAGCGGACCAATGAGCAGTTCTTC.

J is TRBJ2-3 and V is TRBV7-2; 7 bases map to TRBD1. Unmatched junction bases numbered 4, after V lost 5 bases and J lost 2 bases. The CDR3 is made up of 14 amino acids. CDR1 and CDR2 (germline): SGHTA, FQGNSA. This CDR3 is CASSGQELTDTQYF. The CDR3 nucleotides read TGTGCCAGCAGCGGACAGGAGCTCACAGATACGCAGTATTTT.

The chain employs TRBV25-1 and TRBJ1-2, with D possibly being TRBD1 (5 bases). The germline gives CDR1 MGHDK, CDR2 SYGVNS. V lost 5 bases, J lost 2 bases, and 15 bases lay in between. The CDR3 contains 15 residues. The CDR3 spells CASSTPGPTNYGYTF. In DNA form, the CDR3 reads TGTGCCAGCAGTACACCGGGACCGACGAACTATGGCTACACCTTC.

About this clonotype: Mismatch with germline at one junction end may stem from a read error. The chain uses TRBV12-3 or TRBV12-4 and TRBJ2-1; 7 bases are shared with TRBD1. The CDR3 consists of 11 residues. The CDR3 loop reads CASSLGGQGVF. The CDR3 nucleotides read TGTGCCAGCAGTTTAGGAGGTCAGGGGGTCTTC.

In its sample, this clonotype was seen many times. This chain joins TRBV7-8 and TRBJ2-1; possible D gene TRBD2, 5 bases. The germline V gene has CDR1 SGHVS and CDR2 FQNEAQ. The CDR3 has 13 residues. V was clipped by 5 bases and J by 4 bases, with 9 bases between them. CDR3 nucleotides: TGTGCCAGCAGCACCGGGGTATACAATGAGCAGTTCTTC. Encoded protein: CASSTGVYNEQFF.

The genes are TRBV5-1 and TRBJ2-2; 9 bases align to TRBD2. V was clipped by 0 bases and J by 0 bases; unmatched bases: 0. Germline assignment: CDR1 SGHRS and CDR2 YFSETQ. This CDR3 region has 16 residues. DNA for the CDR3: TGCGCCAGCAGCTTGGTAGCGGGGGCGAACACCGGGGAGCTGTTTTTT. Its translation is CASSLVAGANTGELFF.

This clonotype was observed a few times. The chain is built from TRBV24-1 and TRBJ2-2; TRBD2 might be the D (5 bases). Looked up from germline, CDR1 is KGHDR and CDR2 is SFDVKD. CDR3 length equals 13 residues. V gave up 9 bases and J gave up 5 bases, with 12 bases separating them. CDR3 region: CATARGGTGELFF. Here the CDR3 DNA reads TGTGCCACCGCCAGAGGAGGTACCGGGGAGCTGTTTTTT.

This clonotype has more than one count but fewer than ten. This may arise from a read error, as a much more abundant clone is one base away. The CDR3: CASTTTDTQYF. DNA for the CDR3: TGTGCCAGCACCACCACAGATACGCAGTATTTT. The chain joins TRBV6-1 to TRBJ2-3; D not resolved. The CDR3 runs 11 residues. The V end was cut by 7 bases, the J end by 2 bases, with 4 bases between. Looked up from germline, CDR1 is MNHNS and CDR2 is SASEGT.

There are a few counts of this clonotype. The chain carries TRBV20-1 and TRBJ1-1; tentatively, D is TRBD1 (5 bases). Trimming took 6 bases from V and 0 from J, leaving 17 bases between them. The germline V gene encodes CDR1 DFQATT and CDR2 SNEGSKA (reference sequence). The CDR3 is 15 amino acids. This CDR3 reads CSAQGSLPLNTEAFF. DNA for the CDR3: TGCAGTGCCCAGGGCTCTTTGCCCCTGAACACTGAAGCTTTCTTT.

This chain links TRBV7-2 with TRBJ1-5; no clear D gene. V was shortened by 2 bases and J by 11 bases, with 13 bases between the two germline ends. CDR1 SGHTA and CDR2 FQGNSA come from the germline V gene. This CDR3 comprises 13 residues. The CDR3 DNA sequence: TGTGCCAGCAGCTTAACGGGCCCCAGCGCCCAGCATTTT. Protein: CASSLTGPSAQHF.

This clonotype was found many times. This chain links TRBV20-1 with TRBJ1-1, with D hard to call. Germline lookup yields CDR1 DFQATT and CDR2 SNEGSKA (reference sequence). The ends were cut back, 2 bases at V and 3 bases at J, with 13 bases in the middle. The CDR3 length is 14 residues. The CDR3 DNA reads as TGCAGTGCTAGATCCCCCGGGAGGGACACTGAAGCTTTCTTT. Translating it yields CSARSPGRDTEAFF.

This clonotype showed up just a few times. The chain couples TRBV20-1 to TRBJ2-3, with no clear D. V was pared by 3 bases and J by 6 bases, with 4 bases between. In germline, CDR1 is DFQATT, CDR2 SNEGSKA (reference sequence). The CDR3 loop spans 10 amino acids. The CDR3 DNA reads TGCAGTGCTAGTTTGGATACGCAGTATTTT. Amino acid sequence: CSASLDTQYF.